This T cell receptor (beta chain) was identified in a study of T cells and Merkel cell carcinoma outcomes. This table comes from immunoSEQ multiplex PCR, and its TCRdb copy is limited to in-frame clones, with some not included. The table has 11,000 to 15,000 clones, approximately 92% seen once. The sequence was collected from a human donor with Merkel cell carcinoma. The specimen sequenced was tumor tissue from Merkel cell carcinoma.

The CDR3 nucleotides read TGTGCCAGCAGCTTCCAGCTCCAAGAGACCCAGTACTTC. Protein: CASSFQLQETQYF. V usage is TRBV7-2 and J usage is TRBJ2-5; D remains ambiguous. Germline V gene sequence: CDR1 SGHTA, CDR2 FQGNSA. Trimming took 3 bases from V and 1 from J, leaving 6 bases between them. The CDR3 is 13 amino acids.